This T cell receptor beta chain was identified during a study of blood T cell repertoires in COVID-19. Turning to the study itself: Italy, Spain and the United States were the sources of the convalescent and acute COVID-19 samples. T cells, B-cell-depleted T cells, or PBMCs supplied cDNA or gDNA.

The germline V gene has CDR1 MNHEY and CDR2 SMNVEV (reference sequence). The CDR3 runs 15 residues. V shed 5 bases and J shed 3 bases, with 13 bases lying between them. As processed by the authors: How many nucleated cells were present was estimated from reference gene primer amplification. Measured with immunoSEQ multiplex PCR; TCRdb has only the in-frame clones, and not every one. The D gene and trimming were derived from the DNA, and the V and J assignments and clone size from that table. The table records a few hundred thousand clones, approximately 83% of them present only once. Material for sequencing was PBMCs or T cells enriched from blood (not recorded which). The genes are TRBV27 and TRBJ1-4; a possible D gene is TRBD1 (6 bases). The receptor comes from a young man who had recovered from COVID-19. This CDR3 is CASSPRQDSNEKLFF. The CDR3 coding sequence is TGTGCCAGCAGTCCCCGACAGGACTCTAATGAAAAACTGTTTTTT.